Included here is one T cell receptor (beta chain) sequence, with context. Some clones are missing from TCRdb's copy, which holds only in-frame ones; the method was immunoSEQ multiplex PCR. The sample lists 600,000 to 900,000 clones, approximately 83% occurring once. The V gene's germline CDR1 is SGHNT and CDR2 YYREEE (reference sequence). CDR3 length equals 17 residues. The V segment lost 1 base and the J segment 4 bases; nucleotides outside the gene matches: 9. This specimen belongs to a study of shared T cell receptors in the human thymus. A further study also used this sample, focusing on human thymus T cells. From that study: Those donating were healthy Finnish infants in corrective surgery for congenital heart defects. Resections removed during corrective heart surgery provided the thymus tissue used. An apparent bias in V and J gene usage was seen in thymic and blood repertoires. Thymic TCR repertoires of unrelated people reportedly overlapped highly.

This clonotype was obtained from a girl in the first two years of life with a congenital heart defect. Material: thymocytes. V is TRBV5-4 and J is TRBJ2-5; 11 bases fit TRBD1. DNA of the CDR3: TGTGCCAGCAGCTTGTGGACAGGGGGCGTCAAGGGAGAGACCCAGTACTTC. It codes for CASSLWTGGVKGETQYF.